This T cell receptor (beta chain) was recorded in a study of CD8+ T cells in alopecia areata. Overall study: Severity among treated patients was scored by the percentage of scalp area affected. Study results and caveats: In scalp and blood during tofacitinib, many expanded lesional clones persisted. Expanded CD8+ clones among the top 100, and scalp clonality, were significantly decreased by tofacitinib.

A note on this clone: The target antigen is unknown.

V lost 6 bases and J lost 0, with 16 bases in between. Per germline, CDR1 MNHNY and CDR2 SVGAGI (reference sequence). The CDR3 sequence is 16 residues long. Regarding treatment: oral pan-JAK inhibitor, 5-10 mg twice daily. Following RNA extraction, reverse transcription yielded cDNA that acted as the sequencing template. Using immunoSEQ multiplex PCR, the repertoire was profiled, and TCRdb retains in-frame clones only, with some absent. The profile shows more than 200,000 clones, approximately 47% of them singletons. This TCR was sampled from a human donor with alopecia areata. The chain couples TRBV6-6 to TRBJ2-3, with TRBD1 as a possible D gene (5 bases). The sequences come from CD4+ T cells sorted from blood, collected around week 36, from a patient treated with tofacitinib. CDR3 in amino acids: CASRLTQVASTDTQYF. Here the CDR3 DNA reads TGTGCCAGCAGGCTGACACAGGTCGCAAGCACAGATACGCAGTATTTT.